Listed here is a single TCR beta chain. It lacks a known antigen. The record has no base qualities; no much larger clone is one base away. TCRbeta CDR3 regions were amplified from genomic DNA using the immunoSEQ Assay, a bias-controlled multiplex PCR. The original pipeline was this. The number of nucleated cells in each sample was estimated by amplification of reference gene primers within the assay. Sequence reads were collapsed and filtered to measure the absolute abundance of every unique TCRbeta CDR3 rearrangement. Productive Simpson clonality was computed per sample as the square root of Simpson's diversity index over productive rearrangements. The table comes from immuneACCESS by way of TCRdb, which keeps in-frame sequences with V and J called. Part of the clones is missing from these tables; in studies checked, under half for an unresolved V gene and the rest for unknown reasons. That table is the source of V, J and clone size, and D and trimming were worked out from the DNA. Counted in this sample were about 440,000 clones; roughly 89% of them appeared once. The ten top clones hold roughly 4% of the sample.

Collaborating institutions collected whole blood in K2EDTA tubes following their own protocols. For TCRbeta analysis, collaborator samples were shipped as frozen whole blood, as isolated PBMCs, or as DNA extracted from either sample type. According to the germline V gene, CDR1 reads SGHDT and CDR2 reads YYEEEE. Measured from the cysteine to the phenylalanine, the CDR3 is 19 residues long. Only the CDR3 DNA is retained, 57 bases long and in frame from the first base. V is trimmed back by 3 bases and J by 3 bases, and the junction contains 15 bases that no gene match accounts for. This specimen comes from a study of blood T cell repertoires in COVID-19 (TCRdb year 2020). In the study overall: Samples covering the acute and convalescent phases of COVID-19 were provided by collaborators in the United States, Italy and Spain. The prospective study material was composed of cDNA or gDNA derived from T cells, B-cell-depleted T cells, or PBMCs. Deeply sampled blood TCRbeta repertoires from subjects exposed to, actively infected with, or recovered from COVID-19 were included in the dataset. The repertoires were made available in a free public database intended to serve as a resource for research on the immune response to SARS-CoV-2. Samples came from the ongoing ImmuneRACE study (first 160 participants) plus 1,254 subjects from 6 global collaborators. Nearly every sample came with metadata listing a de-identified subject ID, COVID-19 status, age in years and sex. HLA class I and class II types, where available, came from metadata supplied by the sample provider rather than from assay-based typing. Summary of the overall study and its limitations: How much clinical and demographic metadata was included differed by source and by participant, and the metadata was provided uncurated.

The sequence was collected from a woman aged 25 to 39 with acute or convalescent COVID-19. The chain couples TRBV5-6 to TRBJ2-5, and 12 junction bases match TRBD2. The sample taken for sequencing was peripheral blood. The CDR3 here reads CASSSLIGTSGRFKETQYF. The nucleotide sequence is TGTGCCAGCAGCTCCTTGATCGGGACTAGCGGGCGTTTTAAAGAGACCCAGTACTTC.